The sequence of this T cell receptor (beta chain) was determined in a study of a mutant IDH1 vaccine in newly diagnosed glioma. For the study at large: The start of vaccination came 4-6 weeks after radiotherapy alone, or with temozolomide cycles.

This clone has a handful of counts. The target antigen is unknown. This sample's time point: week 35, safety follow-up. The content of each vaccine dose was 300 ug of mutant IDH1 20-mer peptide, and topical imiquimod accompanied it. V lost 3 bases, J lost 0 bases, and 8 bases lay in between. The germline V gene encodes CDR1 LNHDA and CDR2 SQIVND (reference sequence). This CDR3 is built from 14 residues. Here immunoSEQ multiplex PCR was the method, and the copy in TCRdb shows in-frame clones only, minus some. The data contain roughly 26,000 clones, approximately 87% of them singletons. This sequence originates from a young man with glioma. This specimen was PBMCs, taken from a glioma patient whose treatment included an IDH1 peptide vaccine. This chain connects TRBV19 to TRBJ1-1; D not certain. In nucleotides, the CDR3 is TGTGCCAGTAGTATTGTGGGCTTGAACACTGAAGCTTTCTTT. This gives the protein CASSIVGLNTEAFF.